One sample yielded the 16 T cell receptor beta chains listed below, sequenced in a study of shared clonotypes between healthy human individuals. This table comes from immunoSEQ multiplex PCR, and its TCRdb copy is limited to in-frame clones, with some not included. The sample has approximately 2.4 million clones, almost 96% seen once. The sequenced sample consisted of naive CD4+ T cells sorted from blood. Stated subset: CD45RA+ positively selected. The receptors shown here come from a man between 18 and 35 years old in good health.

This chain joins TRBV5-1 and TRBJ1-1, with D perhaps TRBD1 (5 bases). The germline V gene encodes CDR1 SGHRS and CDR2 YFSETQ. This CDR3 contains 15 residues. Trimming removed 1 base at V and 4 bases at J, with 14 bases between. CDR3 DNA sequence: TGCGCCAGCAGCTTGTCAGGGTATGGGGGCACTGAAGCTTTCTTT. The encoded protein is CASSLSGYGGTEAFF.

The CDR3 here is CASSLDLRVETQYF. CDR3 bases: TGTGCCAGCAGTCTTGACCTAAGGGTCGAGACCCAGTACTTC. This chain joins TRBV2 and TRBJ2-5; D uncertain. The CDR3 is made up of 14 amino acids. Germline CDR1 and CDR2: SNHLY and FYNNEI. Between the trimmed V and J ends, which lost 5 bases and 5 bases, there was a span of 15 bases.

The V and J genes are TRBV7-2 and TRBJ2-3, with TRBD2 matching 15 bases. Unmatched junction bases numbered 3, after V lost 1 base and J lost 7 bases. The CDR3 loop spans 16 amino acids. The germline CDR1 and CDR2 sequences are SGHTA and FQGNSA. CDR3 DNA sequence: TGTGCCAGCAGCTTAGGGACTAGCGGGGGGGAATATACGCAGTATTTT. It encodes CASSLGTSGGEYTQYF.

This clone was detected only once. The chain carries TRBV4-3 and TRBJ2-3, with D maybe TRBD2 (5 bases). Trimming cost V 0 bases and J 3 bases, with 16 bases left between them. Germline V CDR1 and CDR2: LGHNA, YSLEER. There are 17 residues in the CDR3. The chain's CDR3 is CASSQDSAFRATDTQYF. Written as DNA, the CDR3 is TGCGCCAGCAGCCAAGATAGCGCTTTTAGGGCGACAGATACGCAGTATTTT.

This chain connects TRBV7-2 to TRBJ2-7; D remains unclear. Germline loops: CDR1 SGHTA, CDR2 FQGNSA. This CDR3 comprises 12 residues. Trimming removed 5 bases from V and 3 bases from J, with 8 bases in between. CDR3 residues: CASSPTHYEQYF. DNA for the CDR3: TGTGCCAGCAGCCCTACCCACTACGAGCAGTACTTC. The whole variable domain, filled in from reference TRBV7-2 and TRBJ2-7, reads GAGVSQSPSNKVTEKGKDVELRCDPISGHTALYWYRQSLGQGLEFLIYFQGNSAPDKSGLPSDRFSAERTGGSVSTLTIQRTQQEDSAVYLCASSPTHYEQYFGPGTRLTVT.

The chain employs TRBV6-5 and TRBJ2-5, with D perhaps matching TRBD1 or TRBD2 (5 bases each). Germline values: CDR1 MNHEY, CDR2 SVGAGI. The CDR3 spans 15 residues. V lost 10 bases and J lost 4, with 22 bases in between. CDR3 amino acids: CATKGPGPFRETQYF. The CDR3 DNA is TGTGCCACCAAAGGACCGGGACCCTTTCGAGAGACCCAGTACTTC.

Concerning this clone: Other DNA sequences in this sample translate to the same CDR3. CDR3 coding DNA: TGTGCCAGCAGTTACTCCACAGGGGCTGGGGCCAACGTCCTGACTTTC. Translation: CASSYSTGAGANVLTF. The chain couples TRBV6-5 to TRBJ2-6; 7 positions agree with TRBD1. The CDR3 totals 16 residues. The J segment lost 2 bases and the V segment lost 0 bases, leaving 1 base of the junction unmatched. Germline V gives CDR1 MNHEY, CDR2 SVGAGI.

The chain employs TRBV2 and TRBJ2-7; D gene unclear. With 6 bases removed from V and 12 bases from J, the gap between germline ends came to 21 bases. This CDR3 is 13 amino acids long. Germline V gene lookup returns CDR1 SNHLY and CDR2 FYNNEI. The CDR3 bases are TGTGCCAGCAGCGATAAAGGGATGAGGTATGGGTACTTC. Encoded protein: CASSDKGMRYGYF.

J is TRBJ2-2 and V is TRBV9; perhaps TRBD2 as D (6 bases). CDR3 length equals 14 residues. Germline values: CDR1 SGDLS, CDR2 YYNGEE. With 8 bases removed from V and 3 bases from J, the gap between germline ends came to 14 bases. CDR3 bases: TGTGCCAGTCAGGAGGGTAGAGACACCGGGGAGCTGTTTTTT. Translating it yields CASQEGRDTGELFF.

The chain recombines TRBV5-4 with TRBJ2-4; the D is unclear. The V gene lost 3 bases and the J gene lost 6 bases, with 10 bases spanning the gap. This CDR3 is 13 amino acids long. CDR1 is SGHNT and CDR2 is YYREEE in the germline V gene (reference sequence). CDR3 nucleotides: TGTGCCAGCAGCTCCCCCGGGTTAAACATTCAGTACTTC. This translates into CASSSPGLNIQYF.

DNA of the CDR3: TGTGCCAGCAGTACCAGACAGGGTTCGGGGGCCAACGTCCTGACTTTC. Translating it yields CASSTRQGSGANVLTF. The J gene is TRBJ2-6, the V gene TRBV6-6; 7 bases match TRBD1. Trimming removed 5 bases from V and 4 bases from J; junction bases left unmatched: 8. CDR1 MNHNY and CDR2 SVGAGI come from the germline V gene (reference sequence). The CDR3 extends over 16 amino acids.

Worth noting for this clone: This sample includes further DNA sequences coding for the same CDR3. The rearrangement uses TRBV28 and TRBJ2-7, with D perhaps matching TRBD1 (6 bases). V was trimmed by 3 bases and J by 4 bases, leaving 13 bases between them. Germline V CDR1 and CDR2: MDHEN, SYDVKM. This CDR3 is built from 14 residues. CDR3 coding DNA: TGTGCCAGCAGTTTTAGGGGGTTGGTATACGAGCAGTACTTC. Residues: CASSFRGLVYEQYF.

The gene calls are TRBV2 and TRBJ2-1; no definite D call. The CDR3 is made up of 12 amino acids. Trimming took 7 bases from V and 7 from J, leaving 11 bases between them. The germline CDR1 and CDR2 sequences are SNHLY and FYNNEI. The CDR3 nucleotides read TGTGCCAGCATGCGGAATGAGAATGAGCAGTTCTTC. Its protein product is CASMRNENEQFF.

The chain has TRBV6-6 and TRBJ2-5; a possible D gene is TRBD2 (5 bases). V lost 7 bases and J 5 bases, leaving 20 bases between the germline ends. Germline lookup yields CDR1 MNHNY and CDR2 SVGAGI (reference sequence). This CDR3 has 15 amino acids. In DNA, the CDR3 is TGTGCCAGCACCGGCGGAGGATCTCTGGGGGAGACCCAGTACTTC. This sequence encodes CASTGGGSLGETQYF.

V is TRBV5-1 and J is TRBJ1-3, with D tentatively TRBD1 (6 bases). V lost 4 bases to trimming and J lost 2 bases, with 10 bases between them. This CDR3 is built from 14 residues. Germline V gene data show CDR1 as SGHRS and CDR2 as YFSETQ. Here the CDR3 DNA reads TGCGCCAGCAGCACTACAGGGACTGGAAACACCATATATTTT. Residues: CASSTTGTGNTIYF.

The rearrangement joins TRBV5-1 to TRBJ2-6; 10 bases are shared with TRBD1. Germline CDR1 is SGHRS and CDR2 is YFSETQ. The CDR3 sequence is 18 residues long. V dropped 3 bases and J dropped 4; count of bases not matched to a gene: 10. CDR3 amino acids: CASSSGLDRGAGANVLTF. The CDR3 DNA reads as TGCGCCAGCAGCTCAGGGCTGGACAGGGGGGCCGGGGCCAACGTCCTGACTTTC.